These 26 T cell receptor beta chains came from one sample sequenced in a study of CD8 T cells in Susac syndrome. Reverse transcription of roughly 0.45 to 1 ug RNA used random hexamers. TCRdb re-derived calls from the immunoSEQ multiplex PCR reads in MiXCR, one entry per CDR3 protein. The sample holds some 130,000 distinct CDR3 sequences, approximately 94% seen once. What was sequenced was CD4+ T cells from PBMCs. These receptors were taken from a human donor with multiple sclerosis.

The CDR3 sequence is CASSESRAFSGYTF. In nucleotides, the CDR3 is TGCGCCAGCAGTGAGTCACGGGCCTTTAGTGGCTACACCTTC. The chain joins TRBV10-2 to TRBJ1-2; D not resolved. V was cut by 0 bases and J by 7 bases, with 12 bases left in between. Germline values: CDR1 WSHSY, CDR2 SAAADI. This CDR3 has 14 amino acids.

This chain uses TRBV7-2 with TRBJ1-1; TRBD1 might be the D (5 bases). CDR1 SGHTA and CDR2 FQGNSA come from the germline V gene. CDR3 length: 13 residues. V was trimmed by 7 bases and J by 6 bases, leaving 15 bases between them. As DNA, the CDR3 is TGTGCCAGCAAAACCGGGGCGTTCGCTGAAGCTTTCTTT. Its translation: CASKTGAFAEAFF.

The V call is TRBV3-1, the J call TRBJ2-4, with 8 positions matching TRBD1. This CDR3 region has 16 residues. V lost 2 bases to trimming and J lost 7 bases; unmatched junction nucleotides: 10. Germline CDR1 reads LGHDT; CDR2 reads YNNKEL (reference sequence). The CDR3 bases are TGTGCCAGCAGCCAACCGATCGGACAGGGTTTTAACATTCAGTACTTC. This sequence encodes CASSQPIGQGFNIQYF.

V and J are TRBV30 and TRBJ1-5, with no clear D. Germline loops: CDR1 GTSNPN, CDR2 SVGIG (reference sequence). This CDR3 comprises 15 residues. With 0 bases removed from V and 3 bases from J, the gap between germline ends came to 12 bases. CDR3 amino acids: CAWSVLGGINQPQHF. The CDR3 DNA reads TGTGCCTGGAGTGTATTAGGCGGGATCAATCAGCCCCAGCATTTT.

The chain employs TRBV29-1 and TRBJ1-1, with D perhaps TRBD1 (6 bases). This CDR3 is built from 14 residues. V lost 6 bases, J lost 1 base, and 15 bases lay in between. The germline V gene encodes CDR1 SQVTM and CDR2 ANQGSEA. The CDR3 region is CSVSRRTANTEAFF. CDR3 DNA sequence: TGCAGCGTGTCCCGGAGGACAGCGAACACTGAAGCTTTCTTT. Using reference TRBV29-1 and TRBJ1-1 for the parts outside the CDR3, the full variable domain is SAVISQKPSRDICQRGTSLTIQCQVDSQVTMMFWYRQQPGQSLTLIATANQGSEATYESGFVIDKFPISRPNLTFSTLTVSNMSPEDSSIYLCSVSRRTANTEAFFGQGTRLTVV.

The genes are TRBV6-1 and TRBJ1-1; 7 bases align to TRBD1. CDR3 length equals 12 residues. Unmatched junction bases numbered 3, after V lost 6 bases and J lost 5 bases. Germline V gene data show CDR1 as MNHNS and CDR2 as SASEGT. CDR3 nucleotide sequence: TGTGCCAGCAGCATGGACAGGACTGAAGCTTTCTTT. The encoded protein is CASSMDRTEAFF.

V is TRBV30 and J is TRBJ2-7, with 12 bases matching TRBD2. This CDR3 has 16 amino acids. CDR1 is GTSNPN, CDR2 SVGIG, per germline (reference sequence). V lost 3 bases and J lost 7; bases outside the gene matches: 13. The CDR3 sequence: CAWRRSGLAGPKEQYF. The CDR3 bases are TGTGCCTGGAGGCGCTCCGGACTAGCGGGGCCGAAGGAGCAGTACTTC.

This clonotype occurred once. V gene TRBV20-1 combines with J gene TRBJ1-1; a weak D match, TRBD1 (6 bases). CDR1 and CDR2 (germline): DFQATT, SNEGSKA (reference sequence). Trimming removed 4 bases from V and 1 base from J, with 13 bases in between. The CDR3 loop spans 14 amino acids. CDR3: CSAIAPGQNTEAFF. CDR3 DNA: TGCAGTGCTATAGCCCCGGGACAGAACACTGAAGCTTTCTTT.

The chain carries TRBV29-1 and TRBJ2-3, with 8 bases aligning to TRBD1. CDR3 length equals 14 residues. The V gene's germline CDR1 is SQVTM and CDR2 ANQGSEA. V lost 6 bases and J lost 0; bases outside the gene matches: 5. This chain's CDR3 is CSVTGGASTDTQYF. CDR3 DNA sequence: TGCAGCGTAACAGGGGGAGCTAGCACAGATACGCAGTATTTT.

The chain joins TRBV3-1 to TRBJ1-1, with 8 bases fitting TRBD1. Per germline, CDR1 LGHDT and CDR2 YNNKEL (reference sequence). The CDR3 loop spans 14 amino acids. Trimming at V came to 4 bases and at J to 6 bases, leaving 7 bases not matched to a gene. The CDR3 loop reads CASSRTGGSAEAFF. CDR3 sequence (DNA): TGTGCCAGCAGCCGAACAGGGGGTTCAGCTGAAGCTTTCTTT. Full variable domain (remainder filled in from reference TRBV3-1 and TRBJ1-1): DTAVSQTPKYLVTQMGNDKSIKCEQNLGHDTMYWYKQDSKKFLKIMFSYNNKELIINETVPNRFSPKSPDKAHLNLHINSLELGDSAVYFCASSRTGGSAEAFFGQGTRLTVV.

This clonotype turned up a few times. This chain connects TRBV7-9 to TRBJ2-5, with no clear D. Trimming removed 6 bases at V and 5 bases at J, with 10 bases between. Per the germline V gene, CDR1 is SEHNR and CDR2 is FQNEAQ (reference sequence). This CDR3 has 12 amino acids. The CDR3 sequence: CASSLGRETQYF. The CDR3 DNA follows: TGTGCCAGCAGTCTAGGCCGGGAGACCCAGTACTTC.

V gene TRBV3-1 combines with J gene TRBJ2-7; 10 bases agree with TRBD2. Germline assignment: CDR1 LGHDT and CDR2 YNNKEL (reference sequence). V dropped 4 bases and J dropped 3; count of bases not matched to a gene: 3. There are 14 residues in the CDR3. This chain's CDR3 is CASSLGTSVYEQYF. DNA of the CDR3: TGTGCCAGCAGCCTGGGGACTAGCGTCTACGAGCAGTACTTC.

The chain joins TRBV5-4 to TRBJ2-2; 7 bases align to TRBD1. The CDR3 is made up of 14 amino acids. From germline, CDR1 is SGHNT and CDR2 YYREEE (reference sequence). Losses at the gene ends were 4 bases for V and 4 bases for J; bases not matched to a gene: 4. The CDR3 here is CASSPWTGTGELFF. CDR3 nucleotide sequence: TGTGCCAGCAGCCCTTGGACAGGCACCGGGGAGCTGTTTTTT. Complete variable domain (other parts from reference TRBV5-4 and TRBJ2-2): ETGVTQSPTHLIKTRGQQVTLRCSSQSGHNTVSWYQQALGQGPQFIFQYYREEENGRGNFPPRFSGLQFPNYSSELNVNALELDDSALYLCASSPWTGTGELFFGEGSRLTVL.

The chain uses TRBV20-1 and TRBJ1-5; D gene ambiguous. V lost 2 bases and J 6 bases, leaving 11 bases between the germline ends. This CDR3 has 13 residues. The germline V gene has CDR1 DFQATT and CDR2 SNEGSKA (reference sequence). The CDR3 protein is CSARQEVGQPQHF. CDR3 DNA sequence: TGCAGTGCTAGACAGGAGGTTGGTCAGCCCCAGCATTTT.

The chain recombines TRBV20-1 with TRBJ1-3, with a possible D match to TRBD1 (5 bases). The CDR3 sequence is 13 residues long. V gave up 4 bases and J gave up 4 bases, with 11 bases separating them. The germline V gene has CDR1 DFQATT and CDR2 SNEGSKA (reference sequence). The CDR3 DNA reads as TGCAGTGCTAACAAAGGGGAAGGAAACACCATATATTTT. Translation: CSANKGEGNTIYF.

In DNA, the CDR3 is TGTGCCAGCTCACCACAGCTAAACACTGAAGCTTTCTTT. This gives the protein CASSPQLNTEAFF. This chain joins TRBV18 and TRBJ1-1; D gene ambiguous. Between the trimmed V and J ends, which lost 1 base and 2 bases, there was a span of 5 bases. Germline V gene lookup returns CDR1 KGHSH and CDR2 LQKENI. CDR3 size: 13 residues.

The chain has TRBV9 and TRBJ1-6, with D unresolved. Germline V gene lookup returns CDR1 SGDLS and CDR2 YYNGEE. V was cut by 0 bases and J by 6 bases, with 7 bases left in between. This CDR3 is built from 14 residues. For the CDR3, the DNA is TGTGCCAGCAGCGTAGGGACGGTTAATTCACCCCTCCACTTT. Residues: CASSVGTVNSPLHF.

V and J are TRBV30 and TRBJ2-2; D is unresolved. Between the trimmed V and J ends, which lost 2 bases and 2 bases, there was a span of 3 bases. Germline V gene lookup returns CDR1 GTSNPN and CDR2 SVGIG (reference sequence). The CDR3 runs 12 residues. CDR3 sequence: CAWSPNTGELFF. CDR3 sequence (DNA): TGTGCCTGGAGTCCTAACACCGGGGAGCTGTTTTTT.

The rearrangement uses TRBV19 and TRBJ1-5, with 7 bases identical to TRBD1. V trimming: 3 bases; J trimming: 2 bases; junction bases outside the gene matches: 4. Germline assignment: CDR1 LNHDA and CDR2 SQIVND (reference sequence). The CDR3 covers 15 residues. The CDR3 region has the DNA TGTGCCAGTAGTATTGACAGGGCCGGCAATCAGCCCCAGCATTTT. It yields the protein CASSIDRAGNQPQHF.

The chain combines TRBV2 with TRBJ2-7, with D unresolved. CDR1 and CDR2 from the germline V gene are SNHLY and FYNNEI. This CDR3 is built from 12 residues. Between the trimmed V and J ends, which lost 5 bases and 2 bases, there was a span of 7 bases. The CDR3 DNA reads TGTGCCAGCAGTAGGCAGCCCTACGAGCAGTACTTC. Its translation: CASSRQPYEQYF.

The genes are TRBV6-5 and TRBJ2-1, with 9 bases fitting TRBD2. V lost 0 bases to trimming and J lost 3 bases; unmatched junction nucleotides: 12. The CDR3 totals 19 residues. Germline CDR1 MNHEY, CDR2 SVGAGI. The CDR3 loop reads CASSYSNGSGRANYNEQFF. In DNA form, the CDR3 reads TGTGCCAGCAGTTACTCGAATGGTAGCGGGAGAGCTAACTACAATGAGCAGTTCTTC.

The DNA for the CDR3 is TGTGCTAGTGGTTTGGTAAGCAGTGGCTACACCTTC. Its translation is CASGLVSSGYTF. The chain recombines TRBV12-5 with TRBJ1-2; no firm D call. The CDR3 extends over 12 amino acids. Germline CDR1 is LGHNT and CDR2 is FRNRAP. Trimming stripped 0 bases from V and 7 bases from J, with 6 bases between.

The chain links TRBV29-1 to TRBJ1-2; 12 bases map to TRBD1. Germline assignment: CDR1 SQVTM and CDR2 ANQGSEA. CDR3 size: 14 residues. CDR3 bases: TGCGGATACGGGACAGGGGGCCCTAACTATGGCTACACCTTC. It codes for CGYGTGGPNYGYTF.

The J gene is TRBJ1-2, the V gene TRBV6-6; no reliable D call. There are 15 residues in the CDR3. Trimming removed 5 bases at V and 8 bases at J, with 21 bases between. Germline CDR1 reads MNHNY; CDR2 reads SVGAGI (reference sequence). In DNA, the CDR3 is TGTGCCAGCAGTGCCCTTCCGTCGACAAAGGCCGGCTACACCTTC. It yields the protein CASSALPSTKAGYTF.

The chain recombines TRBV5-6 with TRBJ2-5, with no clear D. V lost 2 bases, J lost 5 bases, and 13 bases lay in between. Germline CDR1 SGHDT, CDR2 YYEEEE. The CDR3 is 14 amino acids. CDR3 sequence (DNA): TGTGCCAGCAGCTTACCGGGCCCCGAGGAGACCCAGTACTTC. Encoded protein: CASSLPGPEETQYF.

The chain combines TRBV30 with TRBJ2-7; D ambiguous. V shed 0 bases and J shed 0 bases, with 9 bases lying between them. Germline V gene data show CDR1 as GTSNPN and CDR2 as SVGIG (reference sequence). There are 14 residues in the CDR3. The CDR3 DNA follows: TGTGCCTGGAGTGTTGGCTCCCACTCCTACGAGCAGTACTTC. Protein sequence: CAWSVGSHSYEQYF.